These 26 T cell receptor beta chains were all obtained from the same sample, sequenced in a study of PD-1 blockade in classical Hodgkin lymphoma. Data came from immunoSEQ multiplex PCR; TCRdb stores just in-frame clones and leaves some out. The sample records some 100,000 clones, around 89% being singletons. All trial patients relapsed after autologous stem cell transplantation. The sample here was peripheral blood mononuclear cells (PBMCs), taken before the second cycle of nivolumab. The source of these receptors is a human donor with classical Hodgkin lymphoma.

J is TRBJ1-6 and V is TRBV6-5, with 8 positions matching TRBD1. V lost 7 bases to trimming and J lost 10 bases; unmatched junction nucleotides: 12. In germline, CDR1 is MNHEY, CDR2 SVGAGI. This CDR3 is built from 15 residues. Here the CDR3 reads CASTFGGRGRSPLHF. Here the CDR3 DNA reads TGTGCCAGCACCTTCGGTGGCAGGGGGCGGTCACCCCTCCACTTT.

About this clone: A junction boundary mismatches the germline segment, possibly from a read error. CDR3 amino acids: CASSWGTGGGNF. CDR3 nucleotide sequence: TGCGCCAGCAGCTGGGGTACAGGAGGAGGTAACTTC. The J gene is TRBJ2-7, the V gene TRBV5-1; perhaps D is TRBD1 or TRBD2 (5 bases each). The CDR3 length is 12 residues. CDR1 and CDR2 from the germline V gene are SGHRS and YFSETQ.

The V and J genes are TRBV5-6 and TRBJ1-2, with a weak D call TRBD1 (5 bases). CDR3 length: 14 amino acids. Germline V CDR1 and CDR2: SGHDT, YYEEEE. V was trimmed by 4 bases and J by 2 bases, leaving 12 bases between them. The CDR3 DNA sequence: TGTGCCAGCAGCGCAGCGGGGGACAACTATGGCTACACCTTC. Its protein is CASSAAGDNYGYTF.

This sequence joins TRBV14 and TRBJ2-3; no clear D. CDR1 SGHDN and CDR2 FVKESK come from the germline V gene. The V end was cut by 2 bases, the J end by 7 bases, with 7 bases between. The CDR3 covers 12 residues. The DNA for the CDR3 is TGTGCCAGCAGCCAACCAGCCAATACGCAGTATTTT. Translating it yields CASSQPANTQYF. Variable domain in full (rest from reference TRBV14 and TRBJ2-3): EAGVTQFPSHSVIEKGQTVTLRCDPISGHDNLYWYRRVMGKEIKFLLHFVKESKQDESGMPNNRFLAERTGGTYSTLKVQPAELEDSGVYFCASSQPANTQYFGPGTRLTVL.

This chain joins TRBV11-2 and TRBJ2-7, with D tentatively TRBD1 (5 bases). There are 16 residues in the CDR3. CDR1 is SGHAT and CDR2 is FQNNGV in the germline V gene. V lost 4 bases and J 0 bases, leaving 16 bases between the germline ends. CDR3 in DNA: TGTGCCAGCAGCTCCATTCCGGACAAACCCTCCTACGAGCAGTACTTC. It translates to CASSSIPDKPSYEQYF.

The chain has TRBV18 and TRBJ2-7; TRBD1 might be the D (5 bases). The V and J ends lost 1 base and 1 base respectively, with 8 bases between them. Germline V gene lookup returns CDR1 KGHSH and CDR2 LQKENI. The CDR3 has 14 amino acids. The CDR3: CASSPQGWSYEQYF. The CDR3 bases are TGTGCCAGCTCACCACAGGGGTGGTCCTACGAGCAGTACTTC.

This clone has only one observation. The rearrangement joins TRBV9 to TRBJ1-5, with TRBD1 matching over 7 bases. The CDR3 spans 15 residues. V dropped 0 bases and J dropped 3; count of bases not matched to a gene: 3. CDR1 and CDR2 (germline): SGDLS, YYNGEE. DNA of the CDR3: TGTGCCAGCAGCGTAGATGGACAGGCCAATCAGCCCCAGCATTTT. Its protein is CASSVDGQANQPQHF.

Written as DNA, the CDR3 is TGTGCCTGGGAGAGGACAGCACAAGAGACCCAGTACTTC. Protein sequence: CAWERTAQETQYF. V gene TRBV30 combines with J gene TRBJ2-5; D perhaps matches TRBD1 (6 bases). CDR3 length: 13 residues. The germline V gene encodes CDR1 GTSNPN and CDR2 SVGIG (reference sequence). Trimming removed 5 bases from V and 2 bases from J, with 12 bases in between. The full variable domain, its missing parts supplied by reference TRBV30 and TRBJ2-5, is SQTIHQWPATLVQPVGSPLSLECTVEGTSNPNLYWYRQAAGRGLQLLFYSVGIGQISSEVPQNLSASRPQDRQFILSSKKLLLSDSGFYLCAWERTAQETQYFGPGTRLLVL.

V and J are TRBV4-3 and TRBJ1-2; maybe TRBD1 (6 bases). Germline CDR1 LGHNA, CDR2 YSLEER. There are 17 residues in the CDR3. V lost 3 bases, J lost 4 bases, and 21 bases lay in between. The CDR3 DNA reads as TGCGCCAGCAGCCATTCGGGACACCCTTCTTGGGGCTATGGCTACACCTTC. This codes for CASSHSGHPSWGYGYTF.

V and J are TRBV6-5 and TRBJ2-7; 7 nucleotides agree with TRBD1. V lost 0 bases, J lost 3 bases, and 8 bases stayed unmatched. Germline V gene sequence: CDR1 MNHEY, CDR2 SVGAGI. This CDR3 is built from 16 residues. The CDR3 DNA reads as TGTGCCAGCAGTTACTCGGGCAGGGGGTTTAACTACGAGCAGTACTTC. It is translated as CASSYSGRGFNYEQYF.

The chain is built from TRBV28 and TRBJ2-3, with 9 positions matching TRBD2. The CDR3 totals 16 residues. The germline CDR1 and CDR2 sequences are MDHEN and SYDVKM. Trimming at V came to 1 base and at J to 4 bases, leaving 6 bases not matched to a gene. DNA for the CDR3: TGTGCCAGCAGTTTATTGAGCGGGGGGAAGGCAGATACGCAGTATTTT. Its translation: CASSLLSGGKADTQYF.

The CDR3 loop reads CASSQELGGSEFF. The CDR3, as DNA: TGTGCCAGCAGCCAAGAGTTAGGGGGGTCGGAGTTCTTC. This chain uses TRBV14 with TRBJ2-1; D is perhaps TRBD1 or TRBD2 (6 bases each). The V and J ends lost 0 bases and 14 bases respectively, with 14 bases between them. The CDR3 is made up of 13 amino acids. CDR1 and CDR2 (germline): SGHDN, FVKESK.

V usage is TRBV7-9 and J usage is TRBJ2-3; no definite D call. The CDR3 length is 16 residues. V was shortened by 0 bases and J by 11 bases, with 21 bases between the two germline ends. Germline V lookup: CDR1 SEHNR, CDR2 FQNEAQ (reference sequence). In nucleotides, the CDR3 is TGTGCCAGCAGCTTAGCACCTAGGGAAATTAATATGGGGCAGTATTTT. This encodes CASSLAPREINMGQYF.

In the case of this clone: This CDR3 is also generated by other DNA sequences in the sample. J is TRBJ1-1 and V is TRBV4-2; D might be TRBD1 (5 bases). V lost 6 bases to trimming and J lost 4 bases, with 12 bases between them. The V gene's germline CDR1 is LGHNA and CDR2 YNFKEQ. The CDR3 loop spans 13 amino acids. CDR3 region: CASSFDRGTEAFF. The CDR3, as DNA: TGTGCCAGCAGTTTTGACAGAGGCACTGAAGCTTTCTTT.

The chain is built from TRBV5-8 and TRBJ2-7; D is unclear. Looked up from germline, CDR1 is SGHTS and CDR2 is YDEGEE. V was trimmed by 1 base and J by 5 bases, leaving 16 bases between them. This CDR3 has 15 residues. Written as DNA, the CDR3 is TGTGCCAGCAGCTTGCAACTCTCTTTCCTCCACGAGCAGTACTTC. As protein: CASSLQLSFLHEQYF.

The CDR3 bases are TGTGCCAGCAGGGCCGGGACGCAGAACACCGGGGAGCTGTTTTTT. Its translation is CASRAGTQNTGELFF. This chain connects TRBV5-4 to TRBJ2-2; D possibly matches TRBD1 or TRBD2 (5 bases each). Per germline, CDR1 SGHNT and CDR2 YYREEE (reference sequence). V lost 5 bases, J lost 1 base, and 12 bases lay in between. The CDR3 totals 15 residues. The complete variable domain, with remaining parts taken from reference TRBV5-4 and TRBJ2-2, reads ETGVTQSPTHLIKTRGQQVTLRCSSQSGHNTVSWYQQALGQGPQFIFQYYREEENGRGNFPPRFSGLQFPNYSSELNVNALELDDSALYLCASRAGTQNTGELFFGEGSRLTVL.

For the CDR3, the DNA is TGTGCCAGTAGTCCCACGGGACTAGGGGGCAATGAGCAGTTCTTC. Translating gives CASSPTGLGGNEQFF. V gene TRBV19 combines with J gene TRBJ2-1, with TRBD2 matching over 8 bases. Germline V gene lookup returns CDR1 LNHDA and CDR2 SQIVND (reference sequence). The length of the CDR3 is 15 residues. The V and J ends lost 5 bases and 6 bases, in that order; junction bases with no gene match: 9.

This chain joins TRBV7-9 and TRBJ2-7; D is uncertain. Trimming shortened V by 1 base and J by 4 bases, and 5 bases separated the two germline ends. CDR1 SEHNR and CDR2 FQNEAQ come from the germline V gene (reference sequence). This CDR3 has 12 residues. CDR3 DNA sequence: TGTGCCAGCAGCTTAGTGGGGTACGAGCAGTACTTC. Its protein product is CASSLVGYEQYF. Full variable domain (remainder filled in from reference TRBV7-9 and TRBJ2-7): DTGVSQNPRHKITKRGQNVTFRCDPISEHNRLYWYRQTLGQGPEFLTYFQNEAQLEKSRLLSDRFSAERPKGSFSTLEIQRTEQGDSAMYLCASSLVGYEQYFGPGTRLTVT.

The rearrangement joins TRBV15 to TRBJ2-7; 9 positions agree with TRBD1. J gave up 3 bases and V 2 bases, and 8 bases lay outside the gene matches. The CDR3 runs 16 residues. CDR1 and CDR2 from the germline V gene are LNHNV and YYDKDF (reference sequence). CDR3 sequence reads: CATSRNRGLGVYEQYF. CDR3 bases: TGTGCCACCAGCAGAAACAGGGGGCTGGGTGTCTACGAGCAGTACTTC.

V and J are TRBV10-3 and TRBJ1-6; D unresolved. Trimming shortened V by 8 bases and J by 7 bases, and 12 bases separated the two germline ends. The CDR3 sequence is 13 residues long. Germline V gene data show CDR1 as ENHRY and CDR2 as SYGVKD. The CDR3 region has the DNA TGTGCCATCCGGGAAGACGGGAATTCACCCCTCCACTTT. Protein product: CAIREDGNSPLHF.

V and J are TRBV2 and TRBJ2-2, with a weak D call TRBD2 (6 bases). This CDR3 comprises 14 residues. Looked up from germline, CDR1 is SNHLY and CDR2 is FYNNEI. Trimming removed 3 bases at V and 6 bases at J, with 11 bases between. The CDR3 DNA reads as TGTGCCAGCAGTGAGAGACTAGGCTCCGGGGAGCTGTTTTTT. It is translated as CASSERLGSGELFF.

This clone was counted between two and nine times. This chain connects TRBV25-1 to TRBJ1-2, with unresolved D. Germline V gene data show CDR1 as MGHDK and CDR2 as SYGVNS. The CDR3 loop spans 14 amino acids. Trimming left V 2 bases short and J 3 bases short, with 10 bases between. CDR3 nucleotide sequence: TGTGCCAGCAGTGAAGCCGGCTCTTACTATGGCTACACCTTC. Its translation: CASSEAGSYYGYTF.

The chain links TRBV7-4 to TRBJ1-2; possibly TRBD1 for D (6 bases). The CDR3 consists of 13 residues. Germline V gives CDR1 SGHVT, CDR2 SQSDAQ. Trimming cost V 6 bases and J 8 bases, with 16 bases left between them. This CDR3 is CASSRGTVGGYTF. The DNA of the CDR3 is TGTGCCAGCAGTAGGGGGACGGTTGGCGGCTACACCTTC.

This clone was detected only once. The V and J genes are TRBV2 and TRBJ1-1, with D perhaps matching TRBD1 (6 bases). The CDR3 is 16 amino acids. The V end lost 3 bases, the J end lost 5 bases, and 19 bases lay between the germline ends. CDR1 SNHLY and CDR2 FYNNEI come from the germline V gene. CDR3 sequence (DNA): TGTGCCAGCAGTGATAGCCCGGCGAGGGGGAGAACTGAAGCTTTCTTT. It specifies CASSDSPARGRTEAFF.

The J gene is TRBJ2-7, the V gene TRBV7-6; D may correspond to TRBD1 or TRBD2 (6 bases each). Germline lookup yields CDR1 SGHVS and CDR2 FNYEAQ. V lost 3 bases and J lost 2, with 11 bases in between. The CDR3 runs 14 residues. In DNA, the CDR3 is TGTGCCAGCAGCTTGAGGGGGGCGGCCTACGAGCAGTACTTC. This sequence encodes CASSLRGAAYEQYF.

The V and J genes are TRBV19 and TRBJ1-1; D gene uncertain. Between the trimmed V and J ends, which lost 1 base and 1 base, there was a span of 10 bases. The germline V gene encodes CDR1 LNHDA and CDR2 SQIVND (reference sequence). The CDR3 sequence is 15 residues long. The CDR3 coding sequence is TGTGCCAGTAGTATAGGTCAGCCTACGAACACTGAAGCTTTCTTT. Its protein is CASSIGQPTNTEAFF.